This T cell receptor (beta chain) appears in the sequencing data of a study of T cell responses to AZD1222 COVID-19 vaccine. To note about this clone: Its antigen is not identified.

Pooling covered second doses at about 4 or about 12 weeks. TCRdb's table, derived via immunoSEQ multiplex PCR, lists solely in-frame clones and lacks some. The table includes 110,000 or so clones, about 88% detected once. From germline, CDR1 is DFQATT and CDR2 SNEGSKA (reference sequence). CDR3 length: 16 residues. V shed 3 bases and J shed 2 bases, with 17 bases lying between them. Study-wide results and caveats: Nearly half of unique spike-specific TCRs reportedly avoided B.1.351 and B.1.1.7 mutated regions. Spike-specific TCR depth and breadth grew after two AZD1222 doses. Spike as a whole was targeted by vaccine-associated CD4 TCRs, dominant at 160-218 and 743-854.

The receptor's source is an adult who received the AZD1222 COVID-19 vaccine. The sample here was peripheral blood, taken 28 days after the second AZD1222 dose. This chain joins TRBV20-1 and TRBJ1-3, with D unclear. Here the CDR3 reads CSASLAEPGAGNTIYF. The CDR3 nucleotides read TGCAGTGCTAGTCTCGCGGAGCCGGGCGCTGGAAACACCATATATTTT.